The 22 T cell receptor beta chains below all came from one sample that was sequenced in a study of T cells in localized non-small cell lung cancer. Some clones are missing from TCRdb's copy, which holds only in-frame ones; the method was immunoSEQ multiplex PCR. The sample lists thousands of clones; roughly 25% were seen once. The source material was lung tumor tissue, sampled before any cancer treatment. The origin of the receptors is a man between 40 and 70 years old with stage III lung adenocarcinoma.

CDR3 region: CASSSGLLYQETQYF. The CDR3, as DNA: TGTGCCAGCAGCTCGGGACTCCTGTACCAAGAGACCCAGTACTTC. V gene TRBV11-3 combines with J gene TRBJ2-5, with TRBD2 as a possible D gene (6 bases). The ends were cut back, 4 bases at V and 0 bases at J, with 12 bases in the middle. The CDR3 length is 15 residues. The V gene's germline CDR1 is SGHNT and CDR2 YENEEA.

This clone appeared a single time. V is TRBV11-3 and J is TRBJ2-1; weak D call: TRBD2 (6 bases). Germline CDR1 is SGHNT and CDR2 is YENEEA. V lost 0 bases and J 3 bases, leaving 24 bases between the germline ends. The CDR3 loop spans 20 amino acids. CDR3 amino acids: CASSLDLSSPGWGGYNEQFF. The CDR3 nucleotides read TGTGCCAGCAGCTTAGATCTAAGTAGTCCGGGGTGGGGAGGCTACAATGAGCAGTTCTTC.

V and J are TRBV7-2 and TRBJ2-7; tentative D call: TRBD1 (5 bases). V lost 4 bases and J 6 bases, leaving 13 bases between the germline ends. CDR3 length equals 13 residues. CDR1 is SGHTA and CDR2 is FQGNSA in the germline V gene. The CDR3 spells CASSSTPGIEQYF. The CDR3 coding sequence is TGTGCCAGCAGCTCGACCCCAGGGATCGAGCAGTACTTC.

There are a few counts of this clone. V usage is TRBV12-5 and J usage is TRBJ2-1; 7 nucleotides align to TRBD1. The CDR3 is 15 residues long. CDR1 and CDR2 (germline): LGHNT, FRNRAP. With 3 bases clipped from V and 2 bases from J, the junction kept 4 bases outside the gene matches. CDR3 DNA: TGTGCTAGTGGTTTCGGGACAGCTACCTACAATGAGCAGTTCTTC. Encoded protein: CASGFGTATYNEQFF.

In this sample, this clone turned up a few times. The chain couples TRBV11-3 to TRBJ2-2; maybe TRBD2 (6 bases). Germline V gene lookup returns CDR1 SGHNT and CDR2 YENEEA. Trimming left V 1 base short and J 4 bases short, with 13 bases between. The CDR3 consists of 16 residues. The CDR3: CASSLVRGLTTGELFF. The CDR3 region has the DNA TGTGCCAGCAGCTTAGTCCGGGGACTCACCACCGGGGAGCTGTTTTTT.

The gene calls are TRBV19 and TRBJ1-1; D is ambiguous. The V and J ends lost 2 bases and 1 base respectively, with 8 bases between them. This CDR3 region has 14 residues. Germline V CDR1 and CDR2: LNHDA, SQIVND (reference sequence). CDR3 amino acids: CASSIYGENTEAFF. In nucleotides, the CDR3 is TGTGCCAGTAGTATATACGGGGAGAACACTGAAGCTTTCTTT.

This clone came up a few times. J is TRBJ2-5 and V is TRBV18; D not certain. V shed 3 bases and J shed 0 bases, with 2 bases lying between them. This CDR3 has 12 amino acids. The V gene's germline CDR1 is KGHSH and CDR2 LQKENI. This CDR3 reads CASSPYQETQYF. The DNA of the CDR3 is TGTGCCAGCTCACCGTACCAAGAGACCCAGTACTTC.

This clone has more than one count but fewer than ten. The J gene is TRBJ2-7, the V gene TRBV6-8; TRBD1 matches at 11 bases. The germline gives CDR1 MNHGY, CDR2 SAAAGT. V lost 5 bases to trimming and J lost 7 bases; unmatched junction nucleotides: 10. The CDR3 is made up of 15 amino acids. CDR3 sequence reads: CASSLGTGGLREQYF. In DNA form, the CDR3 reads TGTGCCAGCAGTCTCGGGACAGGGGGATTGAGGGAGCAGTACTTC.

This clone has just a few counts. The chain has TRBV30 and TRBJ1-6, with D perhaps matching TRBD1 (5 bases). V was cut by 7 bases and J by 3 bases, with 25 bases left in between. Germline CDR1 is GTSNPN and CDR2 is SVGIG (reference sequence). The CDR3 loop spans 18 amino acids. CDR3 sequence (DNA): TGTGCCTCTAGGCTCACATCCGGGGGGGTTTACTATAATTCACCCCTCCACTTT. It translates to CASRLTSGGVYYNSPLHF.

V is TRBV12-5 and J is TRBJ2-3; D ambiguous. Germline values: CDR1 LGHNT, CDR2 FRNRAP. The CDR3 loop spans 13 amino acids. Trimming pared 6 bases from V and 4 bases from J, leaving 11 bases between. The CDR3 loop reads CASGPPIADTQYF. CDR3 sequence (DNA): TGTGCTAGTGGCCCCCCCATAGCAGATACGCAGTATTTT.

This clone is medium-sized. This chain connects TRBV11-3 to TRBJ1-1; 8 nucleotides line up with TRBD1. Unmatched junction bases numbered 6, after V lost 1 base and J lost 2 bases. The CDR3 contains 16 residues. Germline CDR1 SGHNT, CDR2 YENEEA. The CDR3 DNA reads TGTGCCAGCAGCTTAGGTGCAGGGGGCTACAACACTGAAGCTTTCTTT. Its translation is CASSLGAGGYNTEAFF.

The V call is TRBV5-1, the J call TRBJ2-2; 7 bases map to TRBD1. The V gene's germline CDR1 is SGHRS and CDR2 YFSETQ. The CDR3 covers 14 residues. The V and J ends lost 2 bases and 3 bases, in that order; junction bases with no gene match: 1. CDR3 sequence reads: CASSLQGYTGELFF. In DNA form, the CDR3 reads TGCGCCAGCAGCTTACAGGGGTACACCGGGGAGCTGTTTTTT.

Sample share makes this clone medium-sized. This chain links TRBV6-8 with TRBJ1-1, with TRBD1 as a possible D gene (5 bases). V gave up 10 bases and J gave up 2 bases, with 14 bases separating them. This CDR3 has 13 residues. CDR1 is MNHGY and CDR2 is SAAAGT in the germline V gene. CDR3 bases: TGTGCCATCACTGGGACCCAAAACACTGAAGCTTTCTTT. Its protein is CAITGTQNTEAFF.

The sample holds a few counts of this clone. The gene calls are TRBV9 and TRBJ2-1; D assignment may be TRBD1 or TRBD2 (6 bases each). Germline V gene lookup returns CDR1 SGDLS and CDR2 YYNGEE. The CDR3 is 13 amino acids. V was cut by 3 bases and J by 8 bases, with 12 bases left in between. Here the CDR3 reads CASSGGGSDEQFF. The DNA for the CDR3 is TGTGCCAGCAGCGGAGGGGGGAGCGATGAGCAGTTCTTC.

This clone occurred a few times. The chain employs TRBV18 and TRBJ2-5; D might be TRBD1 or TRBD2, each matching 5 bases. The ends were cut back, 6 bases at V and 0 bases at J, with 5 bases in the middle. The CDR3 is made up of 12 amino acids. Germline V gives CDR1 KGHSH, CDR2 LQKENI. The CDR3 nucleotides read TGTGCCAGCTCGGGGGACCAAGAGACCCAGTACTTC. It codes for CASSGDQETQYF.

By sample fraction, this clone is hyperexpanded. The same CDR3 also results from other DNA sequences found in this sample. The rearrangement links TRBV19 to TRBJ1-5, with a weak D call TRBD1 (5 bases). Per the germline V gene, CDR1 is LNHDA and CDR2 is SQIVND (reference sequence). The germline V and J ends were trimmed by 1 base and 3 bases, with 13 bases remaining between them. The CDR3 consists of 16 residues. CDR3: CASSIGGGVSNQPQHF. CDR3 nucleotides: TGTGCCAGTAGTATAGGGGGCGGGGTATCCAATCAGCCCCAGCATTTT.

The V call is TRBV14, the J call TRBJ1-2; D is ambiguous. CDR1 is SGHDN and CDR2 is FVKESK in the germline V gene. V was cut by 1 base and J by 6 bases, with 12 bases left in between. The CDR3 consists of 14 residues. Here the CDR3 reads CASSQGSGAHGYTF. CDR3 sequence (DNA): TGTGCCAGCAGCCAAGGATCGGGCGCGCATGGCTACACCTTC.

The chain combines TRBV19 with TRBJ2-3; 13 bases map to TRBD2. Germline trimming cut 8 bases from V and 4 bases from J; bases unmatched to any gene: 9. Germline V lookup: CDR1 LNHDA, CDR2 SQIVND (reference sequence). This CDR3 is 16 amino acids long. The CDR3 protein is CASSIPGLAGSDTQYF. CDR3 DNA sequence: TGTGCCAGTTCTATCCCGGGACTAGCGGGGTCAGATACGCAGTATTTT.

The chain uses TRBV2 and TRBJ1-6, with no clear D. V lost 4 bases and J 10 bases, leaving 14 bases between the germline ends. Per the germline V gene, CDR1 is SNHLY and CDR2 is FYNNEI. This CDR3 is built from 14 residues. The CDR3 region is CASSAAGPRSPLHF. Here the CDR3 DNA reads TGTGCCAGCAGTGCGGCAGGTCCTAGGTCACCCCTCCACTTT.

This chain connects TRBV11-3 to TRBJ1-3; no reliable D call. Germline V gene lookup returns CDR1 SGHNT and CDR2 YENEEA. This CDR3 comprises 14 residues. V was shortened by 4 bases and J by 0 bases, with 7 bases between the two germline ends. This CDR3 is CASSYDDSGNTIYF. CDR3 bases: TGTGCCAGCAGCTATGACGACTCTGGAAACACCATATATTTT.

This clone has just a few counts. This chain links TRBV6-8 with TRBJ2-3; 12 nucleotides line up with TRBD2. The CDR3 runs to 16 residues. Germline-derived CDR1 and CDR2 are MNHGY and SAAAGT. V gave up 5 bases and J gave up 4 bases; unmatched junction bases: 7. The CDR3 sequence is CASSDRTSGTADTQYF. DNA for the CDR3: TGTGCCAGCAGTGATCGGACTAGCGGGACCGCAGATACGCAGTATTTT.

The chain recombines TRBV30 with TRBJ1-1; the D is unclear. Per germline, CDR1 GTSNPN and CDR2 SVGIG (reference sequence). Trimming removed 1 base from V and 0 bases from J, with 6 bases in between. The CDR3 is 13 amino acids. The DNA of the CDR3 is TGTGCCTGGAGTGAAGGGATGAACACTGAAGCTTTCTTT. Its translation: CAWSEGMNTEAFF. Complete variable domain (other parts from reference TRBV30 and TRBJ1-1): SQTIHQWPATLVQPVGSPLSLECTVEGTSNPNLYWYRQAAGRGLQLLFYSVGIGQISSEVPQNLSASRPQDRQFILSSKKLLLSDSGFYLCAWSEGMNTEAFFGQGTRLTVV.